The clone carrying this T cell receptor beta chain came up a few times. Its specificity is not known. This entry comes from a study of T cell repertoires in cytomegalovirus infection. TCRdb fed the reads into MiXCR, producing one record per CDR3 protein. The table shows approximately 770,000 distinct CDR3 sequences, with about 27% occurring only once. CDR3 length: 14 amino acids. The germline gives CDR1 MNHNS, CDR2 SASEGT. The V end lost 8 bases, the J end lost 6 bases, and 20 bases lay between the germline ends. This clonotype was sampled from a human donor in good health (CMV status not recorded). Some clones in this sample may be carry-over from other donors' samples. Sequenced here: cultured CD8+ T cells from PBMCs, sampled from culture after CMV antigen stimulation. V usage is TRBV6-1 and J usage is TRBJ2-7; no firm D call. CDR3 sequence: CASRSQLKIGEQYV. The CDR3, as DNA: TGTGCCAGCCGGTCCCAATTGAAAATCGGCGAGCAGTACGTC.